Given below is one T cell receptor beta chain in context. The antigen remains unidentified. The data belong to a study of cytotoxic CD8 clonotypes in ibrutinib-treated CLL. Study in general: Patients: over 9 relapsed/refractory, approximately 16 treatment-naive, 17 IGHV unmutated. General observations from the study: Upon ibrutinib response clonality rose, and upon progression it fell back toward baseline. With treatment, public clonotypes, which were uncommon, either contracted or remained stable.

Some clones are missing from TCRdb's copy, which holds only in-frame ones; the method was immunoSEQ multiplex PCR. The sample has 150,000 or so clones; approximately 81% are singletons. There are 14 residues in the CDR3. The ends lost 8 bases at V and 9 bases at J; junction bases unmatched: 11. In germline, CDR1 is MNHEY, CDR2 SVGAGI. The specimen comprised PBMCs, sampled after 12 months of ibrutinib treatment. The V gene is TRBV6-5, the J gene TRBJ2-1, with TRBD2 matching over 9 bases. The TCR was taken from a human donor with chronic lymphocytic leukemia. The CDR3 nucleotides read TGTGCCAGCTCCTATCCCGCGGGAGGGGGTGAGCAGTTCTTC. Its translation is CASSYPAGGGEQFF.